This entry lists 11 T cell receptor beta chains sequenced from one sample in a study of T-cell reconstitution after alpha-beta-depleted transplantation in children. Preparation of the TCRbeta library was carried out with unique molecular identifiers. TCRdb re-called the PCR reads through MiXCR, storing one row per CDR3 protein. The sample consists of some 550,000 distinct CDR3 sequences, 18% of them appearing once. The starting material was PBMCs from the stem cell graft donor, obtained from the stem cell graft. The receptor set was obtained from a human donor who donated a stem cell graft to a child with acute lymphoblastic leukemia.

The chain links TRBV5-1 to TRBJ2-5; no reliable D call. Germline V lookup: CDR1 SGHRS, CDR2 YFSETQ. This CDR3 contains 14 residues. V dropped 4 bases and J dropped 2 bases, with 12 bases sitting between them. CDR3 loop: CASSPRYGQETQYF. In DNA, the CDR3 is TGCGCCAGCAGCCCTCGATACGGACAAGAGACCCAGTACTTC.

This clonotype was counted a few times. V and J are TRBV12-3 or TRBV12-4 and TRBJ2-1; D is ambiguous. With 2 bases removed from V and 6 bases from J, the gap between germline ends came to 11 bases. The CDR3 length is 14 residues. As DNA, the CDR3 is TGTGCCAGCAGTTTAATAGGGCCCGGCAATGAGCAGTTCTTC. Translation: CASSLIGPGNEQFF.

This clonotype was found many times. The chain joins TRBV10-3 to TRBJ2-5; tentative D call: TRBD1 (5 bases). Germline values: CDR1 ENHRY, CDR2 SYGVKD. CDR3 length: 15 amino acids. V was clipped by 6 bases and J by 1 base, with 15 bases between them. CDR3 in amino acids: CAISGNDRGQETQYF. CDR3 bases: TGTGCCATCAGCGGAAACGATAGGGGCCAAGAGACCCAGTACTTC.

The chain has TRBV7-3 and TRBJ2-7; 10 bases match TRBD2. The CDR3 is made up of 15 amino acids. V trimming: 5 bases; J trimming: 3 bases; junction bases outside the gene matches: 7. Germline assignment: CDR1 SGHTA and CDR2 FQGTGA. The chain's CDR3 is CASSPKTSGIYEQYF. CDR3 bases: TGTGCCAGCAGCCCAAAAACTAGCGGGATCTACGAGCAGTACTTC.

V usage is TRBV30 and J usage is TRBJ1-4; D not certain. This CDR3 has 14 amino acids. The ends were cut back, 4 bases at V and 6 bases at J, with 15 bases in the middle. Per germline, CDR1 GTSNPN and CDR2 SVGIG (reference sequence). CDR3 sequence reads: CAWTQQILHEKLFF. In DNA form, the CDR3 reads TGTGCCTGGACCCAACAGATTTTGCATGAAAAACTGTTTTTT. The variable domain in full, completed from reference TRBV30 and TRBJ1-4, reads SQTIHQWPATLVQPVGSPLSLECTVEGTSNPNLYWYRQAAGRGLQLLFYSVGIGQISSEVPQNLSASRPQDRQFILSSKKLLLSDSGFYLCAWTQQILHEKLFFGSGTQLSVL.

In its sample, this clonotype was seen a few times. The chain employs TRBV9 and TRBJ1-4; D is unresolved. The V gene lost 1 base and the J gene lost 7 bases, with 8 bases spanning the gap. Per germline, CDR1 SGDLS and CDR2 YYNGEE. The CDR3 is 13 residues long. CDR3 residues: CASSVSSSEKLFF. The CDR3 coding sequence is TGTGCCAGCAGCGTAAGTTCCAGTGAAAAACTGTTTTTT.

The J gene is TRBJ2-7, the V gene TRBV4-2, with 9 nucleotides matching TRBD2. Germline CDR1 LGHNA, CDR2 YNFKEQ. V lost 1 base and J lost 3; bases outside the gene matches: 7. The CDR3 spans 16 residues. CDR3 bases: TGTGCCAGCAGCCAAGGCTCCGGAGCGGGAGGCTACGAGCAGTACTTC. Translation gives CASSQGSGAGGYEQYF.

This clonotype turned up a few times. CDR3 sequence (DNA): TGTGCCAGCAGCGAGATACCCTACAATGAGCAGTTCTTC. This sequence encodes CASSEIPYNEQFF. This chain joins TRBV3-1 and TRBJ2-1; D gene ambiguous. This CDR3 is 13 amino acids long. CDR1 and CDR2 (germline): LGHDT, YNNKEL (reference sequence). Trimming stripped 5 bases from V and 2 bases from J, with 7 bases between.

V and J are TRBV5-1 and TRBJ1-6; D unresolved. This CDR3 has 13 residues. Deletions cut 3 bases from V and 5 bases from J, with 6 bases between. From germline, CDR1 is SGHRS and CDR2 YFSETQ. This CDR3 reads CASSSLNNSPLHF. As DNA, the CDR3 is TGCGCCAGCAGCTCCCTGAATAATTCACCCCTCCACTTT.

The chain links TRBV10-1 to TRBJ2-1; the match to TRBD1 covers 7 bases. The V and J ends lost 3 bases and 8 bases, in that order; junction bases with no gene match: 10. Germline V gene data show CDR1 as WNHNN and CDR2 as SYGVQD (reference sequence). This CDR3 has 15 residues. The CDR3 loop reads CASSEYGQVRDEQFF. The CDR3, as DNA: TGCGCCAGCAGTGAATACGGACAGGTTAGGGATGAGCAGTTCTTC.

There are a few counts of this clonotype. The rearrangement uses TRBV5-1 and TRBJ2-3; 11 bases align to TRBD2. Trimming at V came to 4 bases and at J to 15 bases, leaving 16 bases not matched to a gene. This CDR3 region has 15 residues. In germline, CDR1 is SGHRS, CDR2 YFSETQ. The CDR3 protein is CASSPISGRAIVAYF. DNA for the CDR3: TGCGCCAGCAGCCCCATTAGCGGGAGGGCCATCGTCGCCTATTTT.